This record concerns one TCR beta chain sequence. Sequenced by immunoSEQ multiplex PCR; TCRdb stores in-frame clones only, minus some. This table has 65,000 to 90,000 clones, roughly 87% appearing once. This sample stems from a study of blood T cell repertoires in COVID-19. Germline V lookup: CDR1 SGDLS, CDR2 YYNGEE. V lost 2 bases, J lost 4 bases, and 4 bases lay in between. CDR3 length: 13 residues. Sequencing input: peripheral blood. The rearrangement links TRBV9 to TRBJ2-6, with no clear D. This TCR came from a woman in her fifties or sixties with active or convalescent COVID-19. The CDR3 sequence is CASSVQGANVLTF. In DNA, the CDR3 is TGTGCCAGCAGCGTTCAAGGGGCCAACGTCCTGACTTTC.